This T cell receptor (beta chain) was captured by sequencing in a study of T cell changes during pregnancy in multiple sclerosis (dated by TCRdb to about 2019). Background for the entire study: Changes in the T cell repertoire over the course of pregnancy were examined in this study in women with multiple sclerosis.

Via the germline V gene (reference sequence), CDR1 is GTSNPN and CDR2 SVGIG. The junction shows trimming of 0 bases on V and 0 bases on J, plus 6 bases between the germline ends. The CDR3 measures 14 amino acids from cysteine to phenylalanine. Of the read, only the CDR3 DNA is kept; its 42 bases are in frame from base 1. Libraries were made using the immunoSEQ multiplex PCR assay. TCRdb took this table from immuneACCESS and kept in-frame rearrangements with V and J called. Such tables lack part of the clones; where checked against another copy, unresolved V genes explain under half of the gap, and the rest is unexplained. The sample yields 30,000 to 40,000 clones; around 87% were counted once. The top ten constitute 0.57% of the sample. This clone was detected a few times. Its antigen is unknown. One base away there is no much larger clone; base qualities are not given.

The chain is made from TRBV30 and TRBJ1-5, with no D gene named confidently. The receptor comes from a female donor with multiple sclerosis, enrolled in a pregnancy study. Here the sequenced sample was CD4+ T cells from peripheral blood mononuclear cells, taken in the second trimester of pregnancy. This receptor carries the CDR3 CAWSVSGSNQPQHF. The nucleotide sequence is given as TGTGCCTGGAGTGTTTCAGGTAGCAATCAGCCCCAGCATTTT.